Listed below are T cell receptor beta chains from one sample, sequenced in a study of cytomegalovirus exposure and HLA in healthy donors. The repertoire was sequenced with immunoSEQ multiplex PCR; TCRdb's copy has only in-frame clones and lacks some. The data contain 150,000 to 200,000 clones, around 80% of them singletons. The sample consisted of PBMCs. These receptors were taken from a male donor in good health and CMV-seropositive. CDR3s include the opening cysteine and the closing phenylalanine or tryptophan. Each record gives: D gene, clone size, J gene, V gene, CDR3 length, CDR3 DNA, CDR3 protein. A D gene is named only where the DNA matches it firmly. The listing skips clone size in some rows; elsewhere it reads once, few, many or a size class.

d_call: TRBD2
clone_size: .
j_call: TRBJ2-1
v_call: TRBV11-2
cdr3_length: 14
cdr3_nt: TGTGCCAGCAGTCATAGCGGGTCCTACAATGAGCAGTTCTTC
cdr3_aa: CASSHSGSYNEQFF

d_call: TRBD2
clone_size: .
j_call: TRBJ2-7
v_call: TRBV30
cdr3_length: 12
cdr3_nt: TGTGCCTGGTCTAGCGGGACGTACGAGCAGTACTTC
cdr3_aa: CAWSSGTYEQYF

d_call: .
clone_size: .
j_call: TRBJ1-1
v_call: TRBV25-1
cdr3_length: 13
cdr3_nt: TGTGCCAGCAGTGAATCTGAGTACACTGAAGCTTTCTTT
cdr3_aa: CASSESEYTEAFF

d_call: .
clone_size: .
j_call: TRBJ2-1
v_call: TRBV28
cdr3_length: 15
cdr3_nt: TGTGCCAGCAGCTTCGGGACTCATAACTACAATGAGCAGTTCTTC
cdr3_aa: CASSFGTHNYNEQFF

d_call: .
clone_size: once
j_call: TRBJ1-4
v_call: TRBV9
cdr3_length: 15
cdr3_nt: TGTGCCAGCAGCGTGGGGACATCAACTAATGAAAAACTGTTTTTT
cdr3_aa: CASSVGTSTNEKLFF

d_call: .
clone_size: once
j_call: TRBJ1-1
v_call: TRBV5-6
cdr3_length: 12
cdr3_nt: TGTGCCAGCAGCTTGTGGACACTTGAAGCTTTCTTT
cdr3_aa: CASSLWTLEAFF

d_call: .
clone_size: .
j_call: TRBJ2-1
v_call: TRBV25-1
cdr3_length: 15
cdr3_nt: TGTGCCAGCAGTGGCGGGGTAGCGGTAAGAAATGAGCAGTTCTTC
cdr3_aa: CASSGGVAVRNEQFF

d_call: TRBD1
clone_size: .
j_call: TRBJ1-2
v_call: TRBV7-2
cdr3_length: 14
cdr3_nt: TGTGCCAGCAGCACAGGGGGCTCGGACTATGGCTACACCTTC
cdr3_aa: CASSTGGSDYGYTF

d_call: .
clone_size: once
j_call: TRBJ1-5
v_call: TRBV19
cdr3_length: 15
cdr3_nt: TGTGCCAGTAGTATGGAGAGACTAGGAGTTCAGCCCCAGCATTTT
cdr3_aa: CASSMERLGVQPQHF

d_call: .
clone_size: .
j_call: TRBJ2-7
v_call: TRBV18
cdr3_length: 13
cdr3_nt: TGTGCCAGCTCCCTACCGCAGGGCTACGAGCAGTACTTC
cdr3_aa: CASSLPQGYEQYF

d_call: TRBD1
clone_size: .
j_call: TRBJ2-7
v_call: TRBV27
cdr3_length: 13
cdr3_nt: TGTGCCAGCAGGTCGACAGGGACCTACGAGCAGTACTTC
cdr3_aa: CASRSTGTYEQYF

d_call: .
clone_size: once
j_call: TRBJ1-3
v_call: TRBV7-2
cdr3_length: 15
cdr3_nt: TGTGCCAGCAGCCCTAGGGGTCCCTCTGGAAACACCATATATTTT
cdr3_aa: CASSPRGPSGNTIYF

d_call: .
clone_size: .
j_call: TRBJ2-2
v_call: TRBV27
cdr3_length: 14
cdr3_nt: TGTGCCAGTCGGCCCTTAACGGGGATCGGGGAGCTGTTTTTT
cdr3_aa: CASRPLTGIGELFF

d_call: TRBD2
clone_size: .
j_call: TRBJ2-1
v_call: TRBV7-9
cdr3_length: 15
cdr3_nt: TGTGCCAGCAGCTTAGTCGGGGGGGGCCGCAATGAGCAGTTCTTC
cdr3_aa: CASSLVGGGRNEQFF

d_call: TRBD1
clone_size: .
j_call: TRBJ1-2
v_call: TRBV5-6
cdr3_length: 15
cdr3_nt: TGTGCCAGCAGCTTAAGCGGACAGGCTAACTATGGCTACACCTTC
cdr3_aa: CASSLSGQANYGYTF

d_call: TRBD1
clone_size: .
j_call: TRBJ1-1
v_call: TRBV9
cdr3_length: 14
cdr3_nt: TGTGCCAGCAGCGCGACAGGGGGCGGCACTGAAGCTTTCTTT
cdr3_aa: CASSATGGGTEAFF

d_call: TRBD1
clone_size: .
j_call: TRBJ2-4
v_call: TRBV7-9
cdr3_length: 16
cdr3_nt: TGTGCCAGCAGCTTCTTACCCGGACAGGGGGTGTTCATTCAGTACTTC
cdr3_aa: CASSFLPGQGVFIQYF

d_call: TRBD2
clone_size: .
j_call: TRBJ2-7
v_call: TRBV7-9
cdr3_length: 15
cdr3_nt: TGTGCCAGCAGCGTGGGGACTAGCGGGACGGGCGAGCAGTACTTC
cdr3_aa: CASSVGTSGTGEQYF

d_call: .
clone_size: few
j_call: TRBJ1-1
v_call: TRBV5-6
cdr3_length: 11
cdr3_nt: TGTGCCCCCCGGGGGAACACTGAAGCTTTCTTT
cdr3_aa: CAPRGNTEAFF

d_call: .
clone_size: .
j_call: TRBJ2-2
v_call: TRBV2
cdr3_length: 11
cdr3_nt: TGTGCCAGCAGTGTGGCGGAGGAGCTGTTTTTT
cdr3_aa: CASSVAEELFF